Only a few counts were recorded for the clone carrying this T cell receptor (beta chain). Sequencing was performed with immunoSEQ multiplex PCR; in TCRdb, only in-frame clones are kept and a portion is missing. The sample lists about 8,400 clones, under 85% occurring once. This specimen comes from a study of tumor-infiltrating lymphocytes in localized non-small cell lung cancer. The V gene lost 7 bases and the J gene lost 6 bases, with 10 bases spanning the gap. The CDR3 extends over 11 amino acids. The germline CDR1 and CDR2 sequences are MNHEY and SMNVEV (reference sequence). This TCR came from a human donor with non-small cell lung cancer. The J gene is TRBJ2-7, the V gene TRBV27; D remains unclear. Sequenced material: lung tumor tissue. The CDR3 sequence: CASKVYSEQYF. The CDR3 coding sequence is TGTGCCAGCAAGGTTTACAGCGAGCAGTACTTC.